Listed below are T cell receptor beta chains from one sample, sequenced in a study of blood T cells in healthy people across ages. From the 5' RACE reads, TCRdb called clonotypes with MiXCR, one entry per CDR3 protein. Of roughly 800,000 distinct CDR3 sequences listed, about 25% are singletons. These same data were also listed under a study on T cells of mothers and their children.

The sample comprised blood. These receptors were obtained from a boy between 5 and 17 years old in good health. Each CDR3 is given without its conserved first and last residue.

TRBJ2-5	TRBV24-1	ATSDRVRGETQY
TRBJ2-3	TRBV28	ASSLPGQGKY
TRBJ2-1	TRBV20-1	SARGENSGSGGEQF
TRBJ2-5	TRBV24-1	ATSETGTSGGYQETQY
-	TRBV27	ASSPRQGESETQY
TRBJ2-3	TRBV11-2	ASRRIVTIQTRSTDTQY
TRBJ1-4	TRBV28	ASSRGTATYATNEKLF
TRBJ2-7	TRBV28	ASSFGVREQY
TRBJ2-5	TRBV28	ASLTFLRDRGEETQY
TRBJ2-3	TRBV7-2	ASSLRGGGLGHTDTQY
TRBJ1-5	TRBV20-1	SARDNPGSNQPQH
TRBJ1-1	TRBV29-1	SVEGGQNTEAF
TRBJ2-3	TRBV12-5	ASGTWPGTGGTDTQY
TRBJ2-5	TRBV7-9	ASSLVLRGLETQY
TRBJ2-1	TRBV7-9	ASSLVGTIDEQF
TRBJ1-4	TRBV2	ASIAVGTVNGKEKLF
-	TRBV7-3	ASSLNPSGYNEQF
TRBJ2-1	TRBV2	ASGGPYEQF
TRBJ2-7	TRBV5-1	ASSPGRYLAYEQY
-	TRBV7-6	ASSSLGLEQY
TRBJ1-5	TRBV3-1	ASSQDLTNQPQH
TRBJ1-3	TRBV29-1	SAQTGPSGNTIY
TRBJ2-5	TRBV19	ASSPQGKQETQY
-	TRBV20-1	SYRTSGPYEQY
TRBJ2-5	TRBV2	ASSERSGGPETQY
TRBJ2-1	TRBV24-1	ATSGESGEQF
TRBJ2-1	TRBV5-1	ASSSSGYNGQF
TRBJ2-5	TRBV29-1	SVDRQNEETQY
TRBJ2-7	TRBV5-1	ASSLESGAPGEQY
TRBJ2-1	TRBV6-5	ASSRNREQF
TRBJ2-5	TRBV3-1	ASSRRSGLETQY
TRBJ2-4	TRBV7-9	ASSSGRTKGKNIQY
TRBJ2-7	TRBV28	ASSLSSPGQGRHEQY
TRBJ2-1	TRBV12-3/TRBV12-4	ASSPHSGRAREQF
TRBJ2-5	TRBV7-9	ASSLGPSGNQETQY
TRBJ1-1	TRBV7-9	ASSFGQGLNTEAF
TRBJ1-2	TRBV5-1	ASSYRVDYGYT
TRBJ1-5	TRBV7-2	ASSFEGRGLRQPQH
TRBJ2-1	TRBV12-3/TRBV12-4	ASSSPIHNEQF
TRBJ2-7	TRBV7-9	ASSLDLAEPHEQY
TRBJ1-4	TRBV4-3	ASSQDKVTDLF
TRBJ2-5	TRBV5-1	ASSLFRGSPETQY
TRBJ2-4	TRBV7-2	ASSPTTTLAKNIQY
TRBJ1-1	TRBV28	ASTVRAEAF
TRBJ2-3	TRBV5-1	ASSTGTSAGTDTQY
TRBJ1-5	TRBV7-2	ASSFAGQLNQPQH
TRBJ2-3	TRBV5-1	ASSLYYRRPDTQY
TRBJ1-1	TRBV12-3/TRBV12-4	ASTLTTDLNTEAF
TRBJ2-1	TRBV6-2/TRBV6-3	ASSRPVYEQF
TRBJ1-1	TRBV7-6	ASSLLREAEAF
TRBJ1-1	TRBV7-9	ASSPRTGRNVEAF
TRBJ2-3	TRBV27	ASSTRGAADTQY
TRBJ1-4	TRBV4-2	ASSQLAGNEKLF